The present TCR beta chain was sequenced within a study of blood T cell repertoires in COVID-19 (dated by TCRdb to about 2020). About the study as a whole: Collaborator samples came from the United States, Italy and Spain and covered acute and convalescent phases of COVID-19. The prospective study material was composed of cDNA or gDNA derived from T cells, B-cell-depleted T cells, or PBMCs. Subjects who had been exposed to COVID-19, were actively infected with it, or had recovered from it provided the deeply sampled blood TCRbeta repertoires that made up the dataset. A freely available public database, intended as a resource for researchers studying the immune response to SARS-CoV-2, is where the repertoires were released. Samples were obtained from the ongoing ImmuneRACE study (first 160 participants) and from some 1,200 subjects provided by 6 global collaborators. A de-identified subject ID, COVID-19 status, age in years and sex were almost always included in the sample metadata. Where available, HLA class I and class II types were taken from metadata supplied by the sample provider and were not determined by assay-based typing. The study at large found these results: Clinical and demographic metadata were provided uncurated, with the amount varying by source and participant.

Collaborating institutions collected whole blood in K2EDTA tubes following their own protocols. For TCRbeta analysis, collaborators shipped samples in one of three forms: frozen whole blood, isolated PBMCs, or DNA extracted from either of those sample types. TCRbeta CDR3 regions were amplified from genomic DNA using the immunoSEQ Assay, a bias-controlled multiplex PCR. For the original study's pipeline: The number of nucleated cells in each sample was estimated from the amplification of reference gene primers within the assay. To quantify the absolute abundance of each unique TCRbeta CDR3 rearrangement, sequence reads were collapsed and filtered. For each sample, productive Simpson clonality was calculated by taking the square root of Simpson's diversity index across productive rearrangements. The table comes from immuneACCESS by way of TCRdb, which keeps in-frame sequences with V and J called. Part of the clones is missing from these tables; in studies checked, under half for an unresolved V gene and the rest for unknown reasons. The DNA was the basis for D and trimming; V, J and clone size are from that table. Within this sample are 350,000 to 450,000 clones, with about 85% of them counted one time only. The ten most abundant clones make up roughly 3.9% of the sample.

For this chain, trimming is 2 bases at the V end and 1 base at the J end, and the number of junction bases without a gene match is 22. Per the germline V gene (reference sequence), LGHDT is the CDR1 and YNNKEL is the CDR2. From the cysteine up to the phenylalanine, the CDR3 has a length of 21 residues. Of all the DNA, just the CDR3 is kept, 63 bases in frame from base 1. Concerning this clone itself: The antigen it recognizes is unknown. There are no base qualities to consult, and no much larger clone falls within one base.

Material for sequencing was peripheral blood. The sequence joins TRBV3-1 (or the pseudogene TRBV3-2) to TRBJ2-7; 8 bases in between match TRBD1. The TCR was taken from a woman under 30 with acute or convalescent COVID-19. The DNA sequence reads TGTGCCAGCAGCCAAAGACCGTCGGGACAGGTACTAGGCCGGCCATCCTACGAGCAGTACTTC. This is translated as CASSQRPSGQVLGRPSYEQYF.